Following are 23 T cell receptor beta chains from one sample sequenced in a study of blood T cells in healthy people across ages (dated by TCRdb to the mid-2010s). Library creation used 5' RACE. The run used an Illumina HiSeq 2500. A second PCR of roughly 6 to 11 cycles was performed with a sample-barcoded 5' primer and a J-beta primer mix. TCRdb ran its own pipeline on the public reads, namely fastp trimming at Q25 and MiXCR clone calling, and kept in-frame beta chains. Rows are unified per CDR3 protein, each entry keeping the most common DNA and genes. A total of fewer than 2,000,000 distinct CDR3 sequences appear in this sample, roughly a third of them only once. The leading ten clones occupy roughly 12% of the sample. Source material: blood. These receptors came from a young woman in good health.

The chain joins TRBV5-4 to TRBJ1-1; 7 bases match TRBD1. This CDR3 spans 13 amino acids. Germline values: CDR1 SGHNT, CDR2 YYREEE (reference sequence). V shed 7 bases, J shed 1 base, and the junction held 4 bases outside the gene matches. CDR3 in DNA: TGTGCCAGCCTCGACAGGGCGAACACTGAAGCTTTCTTT. As protein: CASLDRANTEAFF.

V and J are TRBV25-1 and TRBJ2-1, with no clear D. Germline CDR1 is MGHDK and CDR2 is SYGVNS. The V end lost 3 bases, the J end lost 10 bases, and 22 bases lay between the germline ends. This CDR3 is 16 amino acids long. CDR3 DNA: TGTGCCAGCAGTGAGGAAGGCCTCAATTCCAAAGGAGAGCAGTTCTTC. Translating gives CASSEEGLNSKGEQFF. The whole variable domain, filled in from reference TRBV25-1 and TRBJ2-1, reads EADIYQTPRYLVIGTGKKITLECSQTMGHDKMYWYQQDPGMELHLIHYSYGVNSTEKGDLSSESTVSRIRTEHFPLTLESARPSHTSQYLCASSEEGLNSKGEQFFGPGTRLTVL.

The V and J genes are TRBV2 and TRBJ2-5; D gene ambiguous. Deletions cut 8 bases from V and 4 bases from J, with 26 bases between. The CDR3 consists of 17 residues. Germline V CDR1 and CDR2: SNHLY, FYNNEI. CDR3 sequence: CASRGREKFSDGETQYF. The CDR3 DNA is TGTGCCAGCCGCGGTAGGGAAAAGTTCTCAGATGGAGAGACCCAGTACTTC.

The chain combines TRBV20-1 with TRBJ2-5, with 10 bases that match TRBD1. The closer fit of TRBJ2-7 to the DNA end suggests the J call may be wrong. This CDR3 is built from 15 residues. Per the germline V gene, CDR1 is DFQATT and CDR2 is SNEGSKA (reference sequence). The CDR3 sequence: CSARVTDRGLYEQYF. CDR3 sequence (DNA): TGCAGTGCTAGAGTCACTGACAGGGGGCTGTACGAGCAGTACTTC.

Here the CDR3 reads CASSLLGAGRNNEQFF. The CDR3, as DNA: TGTGCCAGCAGTTTACTGGGGGCAGGCCGAAACAATGAGCAGTTCTTC. The chain joins TRBV28 to TRBJ2-1; maybe TRBD1 (6 bases). V lost 2 bases and J 5 bases, leaving 16 bases between the germline ends. The germline V gene encodes CDR1 MDHEN and CDR2 SYDVKM. This CDR3 comprises 16 residues. Full variable domain (outside the CDR3, taken from reference TRBV28 and TRBJ2-1): DVKVTQSSRYLVKRTGEKVFLECVQDMDHENMFWYRQDPGLGLRLIYFSYDVKMKEKGDIPEGYSVSREKKERFSLILESASTNQTSMYLCASSLLGAGRNNEQFFGPGTRLTVL.

On this clonotype: The junction departs from germline at one end; a sequencing error may be responsible. The V gene is TRBV3-1, the J gene TRBJ2-7; TRBD2 agrees at 7 bases. The CDR3 contains 16 residues. Germline V gene data show CDR1 as LGHDT and CDR2 as YNNKEL (reference sequence). The CDR3 loop is CAGSHPQGGSTYEQYF. The CDR3 coding sequence is TGTGCCGGCAGCCACCCCCAGGGCGGGAGTACCTACGAGCAGTACTTC.

This clonotype has a handful of counts. The chain carries TRBV14 and TRBJ1-2, with D possibly matching TRBD1 (5 bases). CDR3 length: 13 residues. Germline V lookup: CDR1 SGHDN, CDR2 FVKESK. Trimming left V 3 bases short and J 5 bases short, with 10 bases between. The CDR3 coding sequence is TGTGCCAGCAGCCAGGACACTGCGTATGGCTACACCTTC. Amino acids: CASSQDTAYGYTF.

In this sample, this clonotype turned up a few times. V is TRBV5-6 and J is TRBJ2-3, with D possibly being TRBD1 (6 bases). The CDR3 covers 15 residues. V was clipped by 0 bases and J by 2 bases, with 10 bases between them. Germline V gene sequence: CDR1 SGHDT, CDR2 YYEEEE. This CDR3 is CASSLGSGVTDTQYF. CDR3 bases: TGTGCCAGCAGCTTGGGGTCAGGGGTCACAGATACGCAGTATTTT.

The V call is TRBV7-3, the J call TRBJ1-3; D call uncertain. CDR1 is SGHTA and CDR2 is FQGTGA in the germline V gene. This CDR3 is 15 amino acids long. V was pared by 5 bases and J by 0 bases, with 11 bases between. The CDR3 reads CASSTDRFSGNTIYF. The CDR3 DNA sequence: TGTGCCAGCAGCACGGACCGATTCTCTGGAAACACCATATATTTT.

CDR3 amino acids: CASSPPSRDNEQYF. CDR3 DNA: TGTGCCAGCTCACCACCTTCCCGTGACAACGAGCAGTACTTC. The chain employs TRBV18 and TRBJ2-7; no reliable D call. Trimming took off 0 bases at V and 5 bases at J, with 11 bases between the two ends. This CDR3 has 14 amino acids. The germline CDR1 and CDR2 sequences are KGHSH and LQKENI.

The chain is built from TRBV7-2 and TRBJ2-7; 8 bases agree with TRBD2. CDR3 length: 14 residues. V shed 0 bases and J 12 bases; nucleotides not matched to a gene: 10. Germline CDR1 is SGHTA and CDR2 is FQGNSA. CDR3 amino acids: CASSLARVAGSVYF. CDR3 bases: TGTGCCAGCAGCTTAGCGCGAGTAGCGGGATCGGTGTACTTC.

This clonotype was detected a few times. V usage is TRBV20-1 and J usage is TRBJ1-2, with TRBD1 matching 8 bases. The junction had 9 bases not matched to a gene; V was cut back by 0 bases and J by 6 bases. Germline V lookup: CDR1 DFQATT, CDR2 SNEGSKA (reference sequence). This CDR3 is built from 15 residues. CDR3 protein: CSARESDRVWDGYTF. In DNA form, the CDR3 reads TGCAGTGCTAGAGAATCGGACAGGGTCTGGGATGGCTACACCTTC.

This chain joins TRBV4-1 and TRBJ2-2; a weak D match, TRBD1 (6 bases). This CDR3 has 15 residues. Germline loops: CDR1 MGHRA, CDR2 YSYEKL. V dropped 3 bases and J dropped 7 bases, with 15 bases sitting between them. The DNA of the CDR3 is TGCGCCAGCAGCCAGCCAACAGGGAAGAACGGGGAGCTGTTTTTT. Translated: CASSQPTGKNGELFF.

This clonotype was seen repeatedly, ten times or more. This chain joins TRBV29-1 and TRBJ2-3; no clear D gene. The V gene's germline CDR1 is SQVTM and CDR2 ANQGSEA. CDR3 length: 12 residues. Trimming removed 3 bases from V and 1 base from J, with 5 bases in between. This CDR3 reads CSVEQRTDTQYF. The CDR3 coding sequence is TGCAGCGTTGAGCAGCGCACAGATACGCAGTATTTT.

This clonotype was counted only a few times. The V and J genes are TRBV5-1 and TRBJ2-3; D is unclear. Trimming removed 1 base from V and 2 bases from J, with 17 bases in between. Germline values: CDR1 SGHRS, CDR2 YFSETQ. CDR3 size: 17 residues. CDR3 DNA sequence: TGCGCCAGCAGCTTGTTGGCTTACGGCGATATCACAGATACGCAGTATTTT. This codes for CASSLLAYGDITDTQYF.

The chain combines TRBV20-1 with TRBJ2-5; a possible D gene is TRBD2 (6 bases). Near its end, the DNA agrees better with TRBJ2-7, so the J call may be wrong. The CDR3 has 15 amino acids. Germline values: CDR1 DFQATT, CDR2 SNEGSKA (reference sequence). DNA for the CDR3: TGCAGTGCTAGGTTGCATCGGGGGATCGGAGGCGAGCAGTACTTC. This codes for CSARLHRGIGGEQYF.

CDR3 in DNA: TGTGCCAGCAGTTTACTCGGGCAGGGGGTAAATCAGCCCCAGCATTTT. This sequence encodes CASSLLGQGVNQPQHF. The gene calls are TRBV28 and TRBJ1-5; 7 bases match TRBD1. Germline CDR1 reads MDHEN; CDR2 reads SYDVKM. Losses at the gene ends were 2 bases for V and 4 bases for J; bases not matched to a gene: 8. The CDR3 totals 16 residues. Complete variable domain (other parts from reference TRBV28 and TRBJ1-5): DVKVTQSSRYLVKRTGEKVFLECVQDMDHENMFWYRQDPGLGLRLIYFSYDVKMKEKGDIPEGYSVSREKKERFSLILESASTNQTSMYLCASSLLGQGVNQPQHFGDGTRLSIL.

The V gene is TRBV7-9, the J gene TRBJ1-2, with a tentative D call TRBD1 (5 bases). Trimming stripped 7 bases from V and 6 bases from J, with 15 bases between. This CDR3 is 13 amino acids long. Per the germline V gene, CDR1 is SEHNR and CDR2 is FQNEAQ (reference sequence). CDR3 loop: CASNRGGLHGYTF. DNA of the CDR3: TGTGCCAGCAACCGCGGGGGGTTGCATGGCTACACCTTC.

This clonotype has a handful of counts. The chain carries TRBV6-2 or TRBV6-3 and TRBJ1-1, with TRBD1 matching over 7 bases. The V gene end was trimmed by 7 bases and the J gene end by 8 bases; junction bases not matched to a gene: 4. CDR1 and CDR2 from the germline V gene are MNHEY and SVGEGT. There are 11 residues in the CDR3. The CDR3 region is CASKRQGEAFF. The CDR3 DNA is TGTGCCAGCAAACGACAGGGAGAAGCTTTCTTT.

This chain links TRBV6-1 with TRBJ2-7, with 9 bases matching TRBD1. The CDR3 spans 16 residues. Per the germline V gene, CDR1 is MNHNS and CDR2 is SASEGT. With V trimmed by 6 bases and J by 3 bases, 12 bases remained unmatched. The CDR3 is CASRAPDRGFGYEQYF. In DNA form, the CDR3 reads TGTGCCAGCAGAGCACCGGACAGGGGATTTGGCTACGAGCAGTACTTC.

This clonotype was counted between two and nine times. V and J are TRBV25-1 and TRBJ2-7, with 8 positions matching TRBD2. The germline V gene encodes CDR1 MGHDK and CDR2 SYGVNS. The CDR3 loop spans 15 amino acids. V trimming: 8 bases; J trimming: 2 bases; junction bases outside the gene matches: 11. DNA of the CDR3: TGTGCCAGCTCCCCCCCCAGCGGGGGCACCTACGAGCAGTACTTC. Its protein product is CASSPPSGGTYEQYF.

This chain joins TRBV9 and TRBJ2-1, with 8 bases lining up with TRBD2. Losses at the gene ends were 0 bases for V and 2 bases for J; bases not matched to a gene: 4. Germline CDR1 reads SGDLS; CDR2 reads YYNGEE. The CDR3 extends over 16 amino acids. The CDR3 region has the DNA TGTGCCAGCAGCGTAGCTACCGGGAGGGCCTACAATGAGCAGTTCTTC. It yields the protein CASSVATGRAYNEQFF.

This clonotype was picked up a small number of times. This chain uses TRBV20-1 with TRBJ2-5; the D is unclear. The V gene's germline CDR1 is DFQATT and CDR2 SNEGSKA (reference sequence). Between the trimmed V and J ends, which lost 3 bases and 7 bases, there was a span of 18 bases. The CDR3 covers 14 residues. CDR3 sequence: CSASLGPRIATQYF. In nucleotides, the CDR3 is TGCAGTGCTAGTTTAGGACCTCGGATCGCGACCCAGTACTTC.